This section outlines one TCR beta chain sequence together with its context. The target of this receptor is not known. Nothing much larger sits one base from this clone, and base qualities are not available. This entry is derived from a study of cytomegalovirus exposure and HLA in healthy donors (dated by TCRdb to about 2017). About the investigation overall: An earlier analysis of 587 of the donors reported 276 Gb of sequence data and roughly 120 million unique TCR beta sequences obtained from 150 million to 200 million T cells. An early release that covered around 590 HLA-typed donors contained around 300 gigabases of sequencing data and tens of millions of unique TCR sequences. Among the approximately 430 genotyped donors, 81% belonged to the genetic ancestry cluster associated with self-reported Caucasian donors. The study was designed to test whether signatures of past pathogen exposure could be identified by cataloging public T cell receptors. Using immunosequencing, the study profiled T cell repertoires from 666 subjects and related those repertoires to cytomegalovirus serostatus. Besides the first cohort of under 700 subjects, a separate validation cohort made up of over a hundred different subjects was used. High-throughput TCR immunosequencing, statistical association of individual TCRs with disease status, and machine learning were combined to predict cytomegalovirus infection status. To study patterns of TCR occurrence, a later analysis re-analyzed previously published TCR beta repertoires from 600 to 750 donors and added high-resolution HLA genotyping. The later analysis used no new phenotypic data to find candidate immune exposures, relying instead on TCR beta sequences and their occurrence across donors. In an earlier analysis of a few hundred of the donors, high-throughput TCR beta sequencing was used to judge whether each TCR beta V gene segment behaved as functional or pseudogenic. Donor age, sex, ethnicity and CMV serostatus were compiled alongside the repertoire data. A later genetic analysis used genome-wide SNP genotypes for about 60% of the roughly 670 donors, treating that subset as a discovery cohort. All discovery cohort repertoires had been generated using a single sequencing platform. HLA typing covered class I and class II loci at four-digit resolution. Typing coverage differed by locus: A, B, C, DRB1 and DQB1 were typed in roughly 620-630 donors, DQA1 in 522, DPA1 in some 610, and DPB1 in 400 to 490. About 5 DR-DQ haplotypes were handled as single units for association and clustering, since linkage in the cohort was strong. Among roughly 400 genotyped donors of the cohort, an average of about 240,000 unique TCR beta nucleotide sequences were sequenced per donor, approximately 20% of them non-productive. Paper-wide results and their limitations: Some IMGT-functional V segments, including TRBV6-2 and TRBV6-3, could not be distinguished by the 87-base-pair reads and were therefore excluded. According to a later genetic analysis, donors in an Asian-associated ancestry cluster had fewer N-insertions in productive TCRs than the roughly 700-donor mean. The authors suggested that the approach could potentially be generalized to other disease states and immunological phenotypes. The only immune exposure information available for the cohort was CMV serostatus. In an earlier analysis of approximately 590 of the donors, most TCR beta V segments appeared in productive rearrangements about 87% or about 30% of the time, broadly matching IMGT annotations. Because HLA typing was missing for some donors at each locus, association tests included only the typed subset. Specific HLA alleles were associated with 16,951 TCR beta sequences at a false discovery rate of 0.05 in a later analysis. Presence/absence analyses assumed roughly uniform sequencing depth across donors, an assumption that may not hold. In a later analysis, HLA-associated TCR beta chains showed more clonal expansion and lower generation probabilities than non-associated chains that were equally common. Across donors, most TCR sequences were observed very rarely, whereas some public TCRs were present in many individuals. A later genetic analysis associated a missense DCLRE1C variant with V-gene and J-gene trimming of TCR beta chains, and an independent cohort replicated the association. A cluster of highly shared sequence variants was judged likely to represent a technical artifact of the sequencing pipeline. In a later analysis, the rate of TCR association differed among HLA loci, with DRB1 alleles having the most associated TCRs and HLA-C alleles having the fewest. A further reported finding was that TCR beta sequences accurately predicted the HLA-A and HLA-B alleles for most subjects in the first cohort. When HLA alleles, especially DR and DQ, strongly co-occurred, TCR associations were difficult to assign to individual alleles. Linkage disequilibrium might explain the correlated functional status among segregating V segments, but an unknown experimental factor could not be excluded. Three of the identified cytomegalovirus-associated TCR beta chains were confirmed in vitro to be specific for cytomegalovirus antigens. The study gave a list of about 150 TCR beta chains associated with cytomegalovirus. The classifier was reported to diagnose cytomegalovirus status with high specificity and sensitivity in both the original cohort and the validation cohort. Only TCR beta chains were sequenced in this cohort, and the absence of alpha or paired-chain data limited detectable features. A later analysis reported that several top co-occurrence clusters appeared linked to parvovirus B19, influenza, CMV and Epstein-Barr virus. A later analysis found that most CMV-associated TCR beta chains appeared HLA-restricted, with HLA associations seemingly driven largely by CMV exposure. The earlier analysis of 587 of the donors excluded around 17 rarely observed V segments, including chromosome 9 orphons, because counts were too low.

In total, about 650 healthy bone marrow donors made up the cohort. At the time of sampling, all cohort members were nominally healthy, though unrecorded immune exposures were likely present. The donor tested CMV seronegative, placing the donor among the approximately 400 seronegative members of the cohort. A peripheral blood sample was collected from each donor, and TCR beta sequencing was performed on peripheral blood mononuclear cells. Genomic DNA was extracted from the blood cell samples with the Qiagen DNeasy Blood Extraction Kit. From the cysteine through the phenylalanine, the CDR3 covers 12 amino acids. The read is trimmed to its CDR3 DNA, 36 bases read in frame from base 1. The germline V gene (reference sequence) yields LNHNV for CDR1 and YYDKDF for CDR2. V is cut by 0 bases and J by 10 bases, and the space between the germline ends is 6 bases. Libraries were made using the immunoSEQ multiplex PCR assay. For the multiplex PCR, a mixture combining 60 forward primers for TCR Vbeta segments and 13 reverse primers for TCR Jbeta segments was used. A multiplex PCR assay on genomic DNA amplified the CDR3 region of rearranged TCR beta genes. On the Illumina HiSeq System, the amplified TCR beta libraries were sequenced as 87-base-pair reads. The study's own analysis went as follows. In a later analysis, roughly 80 million unique TCR beta chains were counted across the roughly 700 repertoires, and roughly 11 million of these chains were shared by at least two donors. A nearest-neighbor algorithm error-corrected the raw reads and collapsed the reads into unique sequences, merging closely related sequences to remove PCR and sequencing errors. To assign V, D and J gene segments, CDR3 sequences were aligned to IMGT reference sequences. For a sequence to be retained, at least a six-nucleotide match to both a V gene segment and a J gene segment was required. A rearrangement counted as productive if the CDR3 had no stop codons and remained in frame with V and J, and every other rearrangement counted as non-productive. Following IMGT convention, CDR3 was defined as the stretch from the second conserved V-encoded cysteine to the conserved J-encoded phenylalanine. The earlier analysis of 500 to 750 of the donors excluded any sequence lacking an unambiguous match to a single V gene segment. An earlier analysis of a few hundred of the donors called V segments functional above 56.7% productive rearrangements and segregating when the between-donor standard deviation exceeded 5%. A statistical classification framework was built for diagnosing cytomegalovirus status from the catalog of TCR beta chain sequences. In a later analysis, V and J genes were assigned by comparing TCR nucleotide sequences against IMGT/GENE-DB human TR gene sequences. The TCRdist pipeline was used in a later analysis to assign CDR3 sequences and most-parsimonious VDJ recombination scenarios. In a later analysis, every TCR beta chain was defined by the combination of its CDR3 amino acid sequence and its V-gene family, and reads without a unique V-gene family were dropped. A later analysis removed 550 to 700 highly shared, low-generation-probability nucleotide sequences to deal with suspected cross-contamination and a sequencing artifact. For each public chain, a later analysis derived a clonal expansion index from normalized ranks of inferred template counts within each repertoire. In a later analysis, generation probabilities were computed using a VDJ recombination model fitted to out-of-frame rearrangements, and the results were checked against IGoR. Hypergeometric tests were used in a later analysis to score TCR-TCR, TCR-HLA and TCR-CMV co-occurrence, with a repertoire-size bias correction applied to the TCR pairs. In a later analysis, false discovery rates were estimated by permuting HLA or CMV assignments 20 times. A later analysis grouped co-occurring TCRs with DBSCAN, adding TCRdist sequence similarity when clustering within HLA-allele-positive subsets. Repertoires with fewer than 30,000 or more than 120,000 public chains, plus five repertoires with anomalous nucleotide sharing, were excluded from co-occurrence clustering. Sourced from immuneACCESS, this table was stored by TCRdb with only in-frame sequences that have V and J called. A share of the clones is absent; for the studies checked, an unresolved V gene accounts for under half, and the remainder has no known explanation. V, J and clone size were drawn from that table, and D and trimming were deduced from the DNA. The sample data list under 150,000 clones, and about 69% of these were observed just once. Around 1.5% of the sample lies in the top ten.

Recombination linked TRBV15 to TRBJ1-4, with no reliable assignment of the D segment. Source material: PBMCs. The source of this sequence is a woman younger than 35 in good health and CMV-seronegative. At the DNA level, the sequence is TGTGCCACCAGCAGAGAGGAGGGAAAACTGTTTTTT. Translated, it gives CATSREEGKLFF.